What follows are 14 T cell receptor beta chains derived from one specimen sequenced in a study of vaccination and CD4 T cells after COVID-19 (dated by TCRdb to the early 2020s). In light of the paper, this sample's treatment or condition label describes: roughly 10-day PBMC culture with coronavirus spike peptide pools or control peptides (ViraFEST assay). Antigens of these TCRs are unknown. The library relied on PCR. TCRdb shows the sequencer as Illumina iSeq 100. DNA from cultured CD4+ T cells underwent TCR sequencing with the Oncomine TCR Beta short-read assay at the Johns Hopkins FTIC core. TCRdb's own reprocessing of the public reads used fastp at Q25 and MiXCR and kept productive beta chains. Each record represents a unique CDR3 protein, reported with the most common genes and DNA among its rows. Counted in this sample were 13,000 or so distinct CDR3 sequences; roughly two fifths of them appeared once. The biggest ten clones account for 7.5% to 9.5% of the sample.

Sequenced here: CD4+ T cells from blood, cultured in vitro, sampled after SARS-CoV-2 vaccination. The receptors derive from a human donor who had recovered from COVID-19.

This clonotype was recorded a few times. V and J are TRBV12-3 or TRBV12-4 and TRBJ1-1, with 8 bases fitting TRBD1. V lost 4 bases to trimming and J lost 6 bases; unmatched junction nucleotides: 7. The CDR3 is 14 residues long. This chain's CDR3 is CASSSTGGYSEAFF. The CDR3 DNA reads TGTGCCAGCAGTTCCACAGGGGGTTACTCTGAAGCTTTCTTT.

V and J are TRBV6-2 or TRBV6-3 and TRBJ1-5, with a tentative D call TRBD1 (5 bases). Looked up from germline, CDR1 is MNHEY and CDR2 is SVGEGT. V was clipped by 5 bases and J by 6 bases, with 11 bases between them. This CDR3 contains 13 residues. In DNA, the CDR3 is TGTGCCAGCAGTCGCTCGGGGGGTCAGCCCCAGCATTTT. Translating it yields CASSRSGGQPQHF.

The CDR3 reads CASSLVDPQGNSPLHF. As DNA, the CDR3 is TGTGCCAGCAGCTTGGTTGACCCCCAGGGGAATTCACCCCTCCACTTT. The chain recombines TRBV5-5 with TRBJ1-6, with a possible D match to TRBD1 (6 bases). V lost 0 bases and J lost 7, with 14 bases in between. The CDR3 sequence is 16 residues long. Germline values: CDR1 SGHKS, CDR2 YYEKEE (reference sequence).

This clonotype has more than one count but fewer than ten. The chain joins TRBV7-8 to TRBJ2-7; 8 bases are shared with TRBD1. The CDR3 loop spans 15 amino acids. The germline V gene has CDR1 SGHVS and CDR2 FQNEAQ. V was clipped by 5 bases and J by 1 base; unmatched bases: 7. The CDR3 spells CASSPGQGPSYEQYF. Here the CDR3 DNA reads TGTGCCAGCAGCCCTGGACAGGGCCCTTCCTACGAGCAGTACTTC.

This chain links TRBV7-9 with TRBJ1-2; D is possibly TRBD1 (5 bases). Trimming shortened V by 5 bases and J by 7 bases, and 17 bases separated the two germline ends. Germline V gene data show CDR1 as SEHNR and CDR2 as FQNEAQ (reference sequence). This CDR3 contains 14 residues. CDR3 protein: CASSPQGSASGYTF. In nucleotides, the CDR3 is TGTGCCAGCAGCCCCCAGGGTTCTGCGTCTGGCTACACCTTC.

The V call is TRBV6-2 or TRBV6-3, the J call TRBJ1-2, with 7 bases that match TRBD1. The CDR3 has 16 amino acids. CDR1 is MNHEY and CDR2 is SVGEGT in the germline V gene. V gave up 8 bases and J gave up 5 bases; unmatched junction bases: 17. The CDR3 DNA reads TGTGCCAGCGGTTCCCTACCGGGGGACAGACGTTATGGCTACACCTTC. Its translation is CASGSLPGDRRYGYTF.

The chain recombines TRBV19 with TRBJ1-5; 8 nucleotides align to TRBD1. The CDR3 is 16 residues long. CDR1 is LNHDA and CDR2 is SQIVND in the germline V gene (reference sequence). V shed 1 base and J 3 bases; nucleotides not matched to a gene: 5. CDR3 sequence (DNA): TGTGCCAGTAGTATAGCGGACAGGGCCCTCAATCAGCCCCAGCATTTT. Translating gives CASSIADRALNQPQHF. The full variable domain, in which reference TRBV19 and TRBJ1-5 provide the parts outside the CDR3, is DGGITQSPKYLFRKEGQNVTLSCEQNLNHDAMYWYRQDPGQGLRLIYYSQIVNDFQKGDIAEGYSVSREKKESFPLTVTSAQKNPTAFYLCASSIADRALNQPQHFGDGTRLSIL.

This chain connects TRBV29-1 to TRBJ1-1, with D perhaps TRBD1 (5 bases). The V end was cut by 0 bases, the J end by 3 bases, with 14 bases between. The CDR3 loop spans 15 amino acids. Germline lookup yields CDR1 SQVTM and CDR2 ANQGSEA. CDR3 residues: CSVEESRWGDTEAFF. The CDR3 nucleotides are TGCAGCGTTGAAGAGAGTAGGTGGGGGGACACTGAAGCTTTCTTT. The full variable domain, rest sourced from reference TRBV29-1 and TRBJ1-1, is SAVISQKPSRDICQRGTSLTIQCQVDSQVTMMFWYRQQPGQSLTLIATANQGSEATYESGFVIDKFPISRPNLTFSTLTVSNMSPEDSSIYLCSVEESRWGDTEAFFGQGTRLTVV.

This sequence joins TRBV9 and TRBJ2-3; unclear D gene. V lost 0 bases and J lost 4, with 6 bases in between. CDR3 length equals 13 residues. From germline, CDR1 is SGDLS and CDR2 YYNGEE. CDR3 in DNA: TGTGCCAGCAGCGTAGTATCCTCAGATACGCAGTATTTT. The encoded protein is CASSVVSSDTQYF.

In this sample, this clonotype turned up a few times. This chain connects TRBV15 to TRBJ2-3, with D possibly TRBD2 on 6 matching bases. The CDR3 loop spans 15 amino acids. CDR1 is LNHNV and CDR2 is YYDKDF in the germline V gene (reference sequence). V dropped 0 bases and J dropped 8 bases, with 15 bases sitting between them. CDR3 nucleotide sequence: TGTGCCACCAGCAGAGACCGCTCCGCAGCGGGTACGCAGTATTTT. Translating gives CATSRDRSAAGTQYF.

This clonotype was counted a few times. The genes are TRBV20-1 and TRBJ2-4, with 9 bases identical to TRBD1. Germline CDR1 is DFQATT and CDR2 is SNEGSKA (reference sequence). The CDR3 spans 16 residues. Trimming at V came to 0 bases and at J to 7 bases, leaving 10 bases not matched to a gene. The CDR3 DNA reads TGCAGTGCTAGAGATAAAAAGGGACAGGGAGGGAACATTCAGTACTTC. Protein sequence: CSARDKKGQGGNIQYF.

This clonotype was picked up one time. V gene TRBV2 combines with J gene TRBJ2-7, with TRBD1 matching over 9 bases. Trimming cost V 5 bases and J 5 bases; bases outside gene matches: 16. The CDR3 length is 17 residues. The germline CDR1 and CDR2 sequences are SNHLY and FYNNEI. CDR3 loop: CASSPWGDRVTRDEQYF. The DNA for the CDR3 is TGTGCCAGCAGTCCCTGGGGGGACAGGGTAACTAGGGACGAGCAGTACTTC.

The chain links TRBV6-2 or TRBV6-3 to TRBJ2-2; D perhaps matches TRBD2 (6 bases). Trimming took off 10 bases at V and 2 bases at J, with 14 bases between the two ends. The CDR3 spans 14 residues. Germline assignment: CDR1 MNHEY and CDR2 SVGEGT. The CDR3 DNA reads TGTGCCACGAAGGGCGGACTAAACACCGGGGAGCTGTTTTTT. As protein: CATKGGLNTGELFF.

This clonotype showed up just once. This chain uses TRBV5-4 with TRBJ2-5; the D is unclear. The CDR3 contains 11 residues. Germline V gene sequence: CDR1 SGHNT, CDR2 YYREEE (reference sequence). V was shortened by 2 bases and J by 5 bases, with 4 bases between the two germline ends. CDR3 sequence (DNA): TGTGCCAGCAGCTTTTCGGAGACCCAGTACTTC. As protein: CASSFSETQYF.